The next 26 T cell receptor beta chains were all read from a single sample in a study of neurological immune-mediated disorders. TCRdb reprocessed the 5' RACE reads via MiXCR and lists one record per CDR3 protein. The sample lists approximately 82,000 distinct CDR3 sequences, roughly an eighth occurring once. Source material: PBMCs. Receptor source: a woman between 50 and 59 years old in good health.

Many counts were recorded for this clonotype. This chain joins TRBV20-1 and TRBJ2-2; D might be TRBD2 (7 bases). The CDR3 consists of 14 residues. The V and J ends lost 6 bases and 3 bases respectively, with 14 bases between them. CDR1 is DFQATT, CDR2 SNEGSKA, per germline (reference sequence). The CDR3 sequence: CSAKGGAHTGELFF. In DNA form, the CDR3 reads TGCAGTGCCAAGGGGGGGGCCCACACCGGGGAGCTGTTTTTT.

This clonotype was picked up many times. The chain has TRBV5-1 and TRBJ2-5, with D possibly being TRBD2 (5 bases). This CDR3 spans 14 amino acids. V lost 4 bases and J lost 0, with 10 bases in between. Germline loops: CDR1 SGHRS, CDR2 YFSETQ. The CDR3 here is CASSRGSNQETQYF. The CDR3 DNA follows: TGCGCCAGCAGCCGGGGTTCAAACCAAGAGACCCAGTACTTC. The full variable domain, with the rest looked up from reference TRBV5-1 and TRBJ2-5, is KAGVTQTPRYLIKTRGQQVTLSCSPISGHRSVSWYQQTPGQGLQFLFEYFSETQRNKGNFPGRFSGRQFSNSRSEMNVSTLELGDSALYLCASSRGSNQETQYFGPGTRLLVL.

At least ten counts were recorded for this clonotype. This chain joins TRBV24-1 and TRBJ2-7; the match to TRBD2 covers 12 bases. With 4 bases clipped from V and 2 bases from J, the junction kept 11 bases outside the gene matches. The CDR3 has 18 residues. Germline V lookup: CDR1 KGHDR, CDR2 SFDVKD. The CDR3 reads CATSDSNPTSGSPYEQYF. The CDR3 DNA sequence: TGTGCCACCAGTGACTCCAATCCGACTAGCGGGAGTCCCTACGAGCAGTACTTC.

This clonotype has at least ten counts. The chain has TRBV28 and TRBJ2-1; 8 nucleotides agree with TRBD2. Germline V CDR1 and CDR2: MDHEN, SYDVKM. The CDR3 has 15 residues. V was clipped by 2 bases and J by 4 bases; unmatched bases: 4. CDR3 coding DNA: TGTGCCAGCAGTTTAACAGCGGGAGAGTACAATGAGCAGTTCTTC. Its protein product is CASSLTAGEYNEQFF.

This chain joins TRBV9 and TRBJ2-7; 9 bases are shared with TRBD2. The V gene's germline CDR1 is SGDLS and CDR2 YYNGEE. The CDR3 totals 15 residues. The J segment lost 4 bases and the V segment lost 4 bases, leaving 9 bases of the junction unmatched. The CDR3 reads CASSFGGLARYEQYF. The CDR3 coding sequence is TGTGCCAGCAGCTTTGGGGGACTAGCTAGGTACGAGCAGTACTTC.

The chain carries TRBV27 and TRBJ1-2; the D is unclear. V was trimmed by 6 bases and J by 4 bases, leaving 15 bases between them. Germline-derived CDR1 and CDR2 are MNHEY and SMNVEV (reference sequence). The CDR3 is 14 residues long. DNA of the CDR3: TGTGCCAGCAGCCCCGGTCGTAACTCCTATGGCTACACCTTC. Its translation: CASSPGRNSYGYTF.

This clonotype showed up many times. The chain links TRBV5-1 to TRBJ2-2; D may match TRBD1 or TRBD2 (5 bases each). The germline V gene encodes CDR1 SGHRS and CDR2 YFSETQ. Trimming shortened V by 0 bases and J by 4 bases, and 10 bases separated the two germline ends. CDR3 length: 15 residues. CDR3 in DNA: TGCGCCAGCAGCTTGGGGGACCTCTCCACCGGGGAGCTGTTTTTT. Translated, it gives CASSLGDLSTGELFF.

This clonotype was seen many times. The rearrangement links TRBV20-1 to TRBJ2-6, with 10 bases aligning to TRBD1. The V and J ends lost 4 bases and 2 bases, in that order; junction bases with no gene match: 5. Germline-derived CDR1 and CDR2 are DFQATT and SNEGSKA (reference sequence). The CDR3 totals 16 residues. CDR3 nucleotide sequence: TGCAGTGCTACCCGGGACAGGGGTACTGGGGCCAACGTCCTGACTTTC. Translation: CSATRDRGTGANVLTF.

In this sample, this clonotype turned up many times. The chain combines TRBV2 with TRBJ2-5; D call uncertain. CDR1 and CDR2 (germline): SNHLY, FYNNEI. This CDR3 is 12 amino acids long. The V and J ends lost 4 bases and 4 bases respectively, with 7 bases between them. CDR3 sequence reads: CASSVLGETQYF. CDR3 coding DNA: TGTGCCAGCAGTGTTCTCGGAGAGACCCAGTACTTC.

This clonotype has a count of ten or more. CDR3 coding DNA: TGCGCCAGCAGCGGTCACTCCTCCTACAATGAGCAGTTCTTC. Residues: CASSGHSSYNEQFF. J is TRBJ2-1 and V is TRBV5-1; D gene ambiguous. The CDR3 is made up of 14 amino acids. With 4 bases removed from V and 0 bases from J, the gap between germline ends came to 8 bases. Per the germline V gene, CDR1 is SGHRS and CDR2 is YFSETQ.

In this sample, this clonotype turned up many times. The chain combines TRBV24-1 with TRBJ1-2; D is possibly TRBD1 (6 bases). CDR1 is KGHDR and CDR2 is SFDVKD in the germline V gene. This CDR3 has 18 residues. Between the trimmed V and J ends, which lost 5 bases and 2 bases, there was a span of 23 bases. CDR3 sequence reads: CATSAPDARGALNYGYTF. CDR3 DNA sequence: TGTGCCACCAGTGCCCCTGATGCTAGGGGGGCCCTCAACTATGGCTACACCTTC.

This clonotype was detected ten times or more. The gene calls are TRBV5-1 and TRBJ2-7; D is undetermined. The CDR3 has 16 amino acids. Trimming pared 0 bases from V and 0 bases from J, leaving 13 bases between. Germline assignment: CDR1 SGHRS and CDR2 YFSETQ. The CDR3 nucleotides read TGCGCCAGCAGCTTGGGTGGTAGGTCCAGCTCCTACGAGCAGTACTTC. This sequence encodes CASSLGGRSSSYEQYF.

The table lists this clonotype with many counts. This chain joins TRBV2 and TRBJ2-7, with D possibly matching TRBD1 (6 bases). The germline V gene has CDR1 SNHLY and CDR2 FYNNEI. The CDR3 loop spans 13 amino acids. The V and J ends lost 7 bases and 5 bases respectively, with 15 bases between them. The CDR3 loop reads CASKGRGSDEQYF. The CDR3, as DNA: TGTGCCAGCAAGGGCAGGGGAAGCGACGAGCAGTACTTC.

In this sample, this clonotype turned up many times. The CDR3 bases are TGCGCCAGCAGCCTTCAATGGTCCGGGACCCAGTACTTC. It specifies CASSLQWSGTQYF. J is TRBJ2-5 and V is TRBV5-1, with D unclear. Germline lookup yields CDR1 SGHRS and CDR2 YFSETQ. V lost 4 bases and J lost 7, with 14 bases in between. The CDR3 covers 13 residues.

This clonotype showed up many times. The chain carries TRBV5-1 and TRBJ2-1, with 7 bases identical to TRBD2. J lost 0 bases, V lost 4 bases, and 4 bases had no gene match. The CDR3 has 15 residues. Germline V gene sequence: CDR1 SGHRS, CDR2 YFSETQ. The DNA of the CDR3 is TGCGCCAGCAGCCCCACGGGGGGCTCCTACAATGAGCAGTTCTTC. It encodes CASSPTGGSYNEQFF.

This clonotype was found many times. The chain carries TRBV7-3 and TRBJ2-1; 7 bases agree with TRBD2. Germline lookup yields CDR1 SGHTA and CDR2 FQGTGA. V was pared by 1 base and J by 6 bases, with 9 bases of the junction left unmatched. The CDR3 has 16 residues. CDR3 sequence: CASSLNSAGGSNEQFF. DNA of the CDR3: TGTGCCAGCAGCTTAAATTCAGCGGGCGGGAGCAATGAGCAGTTCTTC.

This clonotype has at least ten counts. This chain connects TRBV5-1 to TRBJ2-2, with D maybe TRBD1 (5 bases). Germline CDR1 is SGHRS and CDR2 is YFSETQ. Trimming cost V 4 bases and J 2 bases, with 9 bases left between them. The CDR3 covers 14 residues. The CDR3 is CASSKDRNTGELFF. CDR3 bases: TGCGCCAGCAGCAAAGACAGAAACACCGGGGAGCTGTTTTTT. Full variable domain (missing parts from reference TRBV5-1 and TRBJ2-2): KAGVTQTPRYLIKTRGQQVTLSCSPISGHRSVSWYQQTPGQGLQFLFEYFSETQRNKGNFPGRFSGRQFSNSRSEMNVSTLELGDSALYLCASSKDRNTGELFFGEGSRLTVL.

V usage is TRBV5-6 and J usage is TRBJ2-5, with a tentative D call TRBD1 (6 bases). Germline CDR1 is SGHDT and CDR2 is YYEEEE. The CDR3 consists of 14 residues. With 2 bases removed from V and 5 bases from J, the gap between germline ends came to 13 bases. CDR3 nucleotides: TGTGCCAGCAGCTTCGGACCCCAGGGGGAGACCCAGTACTTC. Translating gives CASSFGPQGETQYF. Based on the CDR3 plus reference TRBV5-6 and TRBJ2-5, the full variable domain is DAGVTQSPTHLIKTRGQQVTLRCSPKSGHDTVSWYQQALGQGPQFIFQYYEEEERQRGNFPDRFSGHQFPNYSSELNVNALLLGDSALYLCASSFGPQGETQYFGPGTRLLVL.

This clonotype has ten or more counts. The CDR3 sequence: CASSVAGGFYNEQFF. The CDR3 DNA is TGTGCCAGCAGCGTAGCGGGGGGATTTTACAATGAGCAGTTCTTC. The V gene is TRBV9, the J gene TRBJ2-1; 7 nucleotides match TRBD2. Germline V gives CDR1 SGDLS, CDR2 YYNGEE. The CDR3 runs 15 residues. J lost 4 bases, V lost 0 bases, and 4 bases had no gene match.

This clonotype appeared many times. The rearrangement uses TRBV5-1 and TRBJ2-2; TRBD2 is a possible D gene (6 bases). Trimming left V 4 bases short and J 0 bases short, with 10 bases between. Germline loops: CDR1 SGHRS, CDR2 YFSETQ. CDR3 size: 15 residues. DNA of the CDR3: TGCGCCAGCAGCGTACGGGACTCGAACACCGGGGAGCTGTTTTTT. Protein: CASSVRDSNTGELFF. The full variable domain, completed using reference TRBV5-1 and TRBJ2-2, is KAGVTQTPRYLIKTRGQQVTLSCSPISGHRSVSWYQQTPGQGLQFLFEYFSETQRNKGNFPGRFSGRQFSNSRSEMNVSTLELGDSALYLCASSVRDSNTGELFFGEGSRLTVL.

This clonotype was counted many times. V and J are TRBV5-1 and TRBJ2-5; the D gene is possibly TRBD1 (6 bases). CDR3 length equals 15 residues. The V and J ends lost 0 bases and 2 bases respectively, with 11 bases between them. Germline V gene data show CDR1 as SGHRS and CDR2 as YFSETQ. CDR3 residues: CASSLGPRGQETQYF. CDR3 nucleotides: TGCGCCAGCAGCTTGGGCCCAAGGGGGCAAGAGACCCAGTACTTC.

There are many counts of this clonotype. One end of the junction fails to match germline, which may point to a read error. The rearrangement uses TRBV5-5 and TRBJ2-7; D gene ambiguous. Germline lookup yields CDR1 SGHKS and CDR2 YYEKEE (reference sequence). The CDR3 length is 16 residues. CDR3 coding DNA: TGTGCCAGCAGCTTGGGGGCTGGCCTCCTCTCCCACGAGCAGTACTTC. It codes for CASSLGAGLLSHEQYF.

This clonotype has a count of ten or more. The chain couples TRBV12-3 or TRBV12-4 to TRBJ1-2, with 9 bases aligning to TRBD1. This CDR3 has 14 amino acids. Trimming at V came to 5 bases and at J to 8 bases, leaving 9 bases not matched to a gene. CDR3 region: CASSPGTGMIGYTF. CDR3 DNA sequence: TGTGCCAGCAGTCCCGGGACAGGGATGATCGGCTACACCTTC.

Many counts were recorded for this clonotype. V gene TRBV6-1 combines with J gene TRBJ2-5; 16 bases line up with TRBD2. The V segment lost 5 bases and the J segment 5 bases; nucleotides outside the gene matches: 17. The CDR3 is 20 amino acids. Germline V gene lookup returns CDR1 MNHNS and CDR2 SASEGT. DNA of the CDR3: TGTGCCAGCAGTCCACGCTTCGGGACTAGCGGGGGGGTGGTTGGGGAGACCCAGTACTTC. Its protein is CASSPRFGTSGGVVGETQYF.

The CDR3 loop is CSVGEPRSRETQYF. The CDR3 DNA reads as TGCAGCGTTGGTGAGCCGCGGTCCCGGGAGACCCAGTACTTC. The gene calls are TRBV29-1 and TRBJ2-5; D is unclear. The length of the CDR3 is 14 residues. V was clipped by 4 bases and J by 5 bases, with 17 bases between them. Germline V gives CDR1 SQVTM, CDR2 ANQGSEA. The full variable domain, completed using reference TRBV29-1 and TRBJ2-5, is SAVISQKPSRDICQRGTSLTIQCQVDSQVTMMFWYRQQPGQSLTLIATANQGSEATYESGFVIDKFPISRPNLTFSTLTVSNMSPEDSSIYLCSVGEPRSRETQYFGPGTRLLVL.

This clonotype was seen repeatedly, ten times or more. CDR3 in DNA: TGTGCCAGCAGCTTCAACGGTCTGGACCCAGGCGGGTATGAAAAACTGTTTTTT. Amino acid sequence: CASSFNGLDPGGYEKLFF. V gene TRBV7-2 combines with J gene TRBJ1-4; D uncertain. The CDR3 contains 18 residues. Germline-derived CDR1 and CDR2 are SGHTA and FQGNSA. Trimming removed 3 bases at V and 6 bases at J, with 23 bases between.